This T cell receptor (beta chain) was sequenced in a study of blood T cell repertoires in COVID-19 (TCRdb year 2020). Study-level background: The collaborator samples originated in the United States, Italy and Spain and spanned the acute and convalescent phases of COVID-19. The material from the prospective study consisted of cDNA or gDNA derived from T cells, B-cell-depleted T cells, or PBMCs. The dataset comprised deeply sampled blood TCRbeta repertoires from subjects exposed to, actively infected with, or recovered from COVID-19. A freely available public database, intended as a resource for researchers studying the immune response to SARS-CoV-2, is where the repertoires were released. The samples were drawn from two sources: the first 160 participants of the ongoing ImmuneRACE study, and fewer than 1,500 subjects contributed by 6 global collaborators. A de-identified subject ID, COVID-19 status, age in years and sex were almost always included in the sample metadata. Where HLA class I and class II types were available, the types were taken from metadata supplied by the sample provider, not from assay-based typing.

This clone was detected ten times or more. Its specific antigen is unknown. Base-call qualities are not available, and no considerably larger clone is one nucleotide away. The junction shows trimming of 2 bases on V and 1 base on J, and the gene matches do not reach 3 bases of it. CDR1 is given as MRHNA and CDR2 as SNTAGT, both from the germline V gene. From the cysteine up to the phenylalanine, the CDR3 has a length of 15 residues. Only the CDR3 portion is preserved as DNA: 45 bases, with reading frame beginning at the first base. The collaborating institutions used their own protocols to collect whole blood in K2EDTA tubes. For TCRbeta analysis, collaborators shipped samples in one of three forms: frozen whole blood, isolated PBMCs, or DNA extracted from either of those sample types. The study at large found these results: Clinical and demographic metadata were provided uncurated, with the amount varying by source and participant.

TCRbeta CDR3 regions were amplified from genomic DNA using the immunoSEQ Assay, a bias-controlled multiplex PCR. The study's processing was this. Nucleated cell counts per sample were estimated from amplification of reference gene primers within the assay. Sequence reads were collapsed and filtered to measure the absolute abundance of every unique TCRbeta CDR3 rearrangement. For each sample, productive Simpson clonality was calculated as the square root of Simpson's diversity index across productive rearrangements. Not all clones reach the TCRdb copy of this immuneACCESS table, which keeps in-frame sequences only. Checked studies attribute under half of the gap to unresolved V genes and leave the rest unexplained. From that table come the V and J calls and clone size; the DNA was used to work out D and trimming. The sample data list around 160,000 clones, and over 80% of these were observed just once. Of the sample, under 3% is held by the ten largest clones.

This receptor was identified in a woman in her forties with active or convalescent COVID-19. The specimen was peripheral blood. The V and J genes are TRBV6-4 and TRBJ2-3; TRBD1 agrees with 7 junctional bases. The sequenced DNA is TGTGCCAGCAGTGACATAACAGGGGGCACAGATACGCAGTATTTT. Translated, it gives CASSDITGGTDTQYF.